This T cell receptor beta chain was identified during a study of blood T cell repertoires in COVID-19. The overall study: The origin of the acute and convalescent COVID-19 samples was the United States, Italy and Spain. T cells, B-cell-depleted T cells, or PBMCs supplied cDNA or gDNA.

Trimming took 1 base from V and 0 from J, leaving 13 bases between them. The CDR3 runs to 17 residues. Germline V CDR1 and CDR2: SEHNR, FQNEAQ (reference sequence). Here immunoSEQ multiplex PCR was the method, and the copy in TCRdb shows in-frame clones only, minus some. The sample records fewer than 400,000 clones, over 80% being singletons. Participants reported their clinical history, and cohort assignment relied on those reports. This TCR derives from a woman aged 18-29 years who had recovered from COVID-19. The chain carries TRBV7-9 and TRBJ2-1; TRBD2 is a possible D gene (5 bases). The sample was PBMCs or T cells enriched from blood (not recorded which). CDR3 in amino acids: CASSLVRTDYSYNEQFF. In DNA, the CDR3 is TGTGCCAGCAGCTTAGTTCGAACAGACTACTCCTACAATGAGCAGTTCTTC. Variable domain in full (rest from reference TRBV7-9 and TRBJ2-1): DTGVSQNPRHKITKRGQNVTFRCDPISEHNRLYWYRQTLGQGPEFLTYFQNEAQLEKSRLLSDRFSAERPKGSFSTLEIQRTEQGDSAMYLCASSLVRTDYSYNEQFFGPGTRLTVL.